This record concerns one T cell receptor (beta chain) sequence. The germline gives CDR1 SGHTA, CDR2 FQGNSA. The CDR3 runs 15 residues. J was trimmed by 3 bases and V by 5 bases; bases with no gene match: 6. This specimen belongs to a study of blood T cell repertoires in COVID-19. Overall study: Researchers got acute and convalescent COVID-19 samples from the United States, Italy and Spain.

Authors' processing steps: How many nucleated cells were present was estimated from reference gene primer amplification. Using immunoSEQ multiplex PCR, the repertoire was profiled, and TCRdb retains in-frame clones only, with some absent. The V and J calls and clone size come from that table; D and trimming were worked out from the DNA. The sample lists a few hundred thousand clones; around 83% were seen once. Sequenced material: peripheral blood. The chain has TRBV7-2 and TRBJ2-3; TRBD2 matches at 9 bases. This clonotype was sampled from a man aged 45-60 years with active or convalescent COVID-19. CDR3 sequence reads: CASSVAGGLTDTQYF. As DNA, the CDR3 is TGTGCCAGCAGCGTTGCGGGGGGGCTAACAGATACGCAGTATTTT.